A selection of T cell receptor beta chains follows, all from one sample in a study of T cell repertoires in cytomegalovirus infection. MiXCR was run by TCRdb on the reads, yielding one entry per CDR3 protein. The sample records around 450,000 distinct CDR3 sequences, roughly 30% being singletons. The sequencing input was PBMCs. These receptors were collected from a human donor in good health (CMV status not recorded). Some clones in this sample may be carry-over from other donors' samples. The CDR3 runs from the conserved cysteine through the conserved F or W. The D gene is left open where the match is weak. Not every row has a clone size; where given, it reads once, few, many or a size class.

V gene	clone size	D gene	J gene	CDR3 DNA	CDR3 protein
TRBV5-6	.	TRBD1	TRBJ2-1	TGTGTCAGCATCCCGGGACAGGGGGCGAGGAGTATCTCCTACAATGAGCAGTTCTTC	CVSIPGQGARSISYNEQFF
TRBV4-1	.	.	TRBJ2-7	TGCGCCAGCAGCCAAGGGTACAGCTCCTACGAGCAGTACTTC	CASSQGYSSYEQYF
TRBV6-2/TRBV6-3	.	.	TRBJ1-5	TGTGCCAGCAGTACGCATGTTCGGGATCAGCCCCAGCATTTT	CASSTHVRDQPQHF
TRBV5-1	.	.	TRBJ2-5	TGCGCCAGCAGCTTGGATTTGTCAGGGAGCCGTGAGACCCAGTACTTC	CASSLDLSGSRETQYF
TRBV7-2	many	TRBD2	TRBJ2-7	TGTGCCAGCAGCAGCGCTAGCGGGGGGTACTACGAGCAGTACTTC	CASSSASGGYYEQYF
TRBV27	many	TRBD2	TRBJ2-3	TGTGCCAGCAGTCCTAGCGGGGGGGCCTCAGATACGCAGTATTTT	CASSPSGGASDTQYF
TRBV7-6	.	.	TRBJ2-7	TGTGCCAGCAGCTCCGTGGTAGGATCCGACGAGCAGTACTTC	CASSSVVGSDEQYF
TRBV10-2	few	TRBD2	TRBJ2-3	TGCGCCAGCAGTACCGCGGGGGGGCGGGCAGATACGCAGTATTTT	CASSTAGGRADTQYF
TRBV5-4	few	.	TRBJ2-1	TGTGCCAGCAGCATACCCCCCCTCTACAATGAGCAGTTCTTC	CASSIPPLYNEQFF
TRBV11-2	.	TRBD2	TRBJ2-5	TGTGCCAGCAGCCCCGTTCCCGCACCCGGGACTAGCGGAGGGGAGACCCAGTACTTC	CASSPVPAPGTSGGETQYF
TRBV4-1	.	TRBD2	TRBJ2-5	TGCGCCAGCAGCCCGAAACTAGCGGGGGTGGAGACCCAGTACTTC	CASSPKLAGVETQYF
TRBV7-8	many	.	TRBJ2-4	TGTGCCAGCGGGGGTTTGGCGCCTAACATTCAGTACTTC	CASGGLAPNIQYF
TRBV3-1	once	TRBD1	TRBJ2-7	TGTGCCAGCAGCCCGAGGACAGGGGGGTACTACGAGCAGTACTTC	CASSPRTGGYYEQYF
TRBV12-3/TRBV12-4	few	TRBD1	TRBJ1-2	TGTGCCAGCAGTTCGACAGGGGGCACTGGTGGCTACACCTTC	CASSSTGGTGGYTF
TRBV6-2/TRBV6-3	few	.	TRBJ1-5	TGTGCCAGCAGAAGTCAGGAAGCCGGGAGCAATCAGCCCCAGCATTTT	CASRSQEAGSNQPQHF
TRBV7-2	.	TRBD2	TRBJ2-4	TGTGCCAACAACCCTAGCGGGGTTGGTTTCATTCAGTACTTC	CANNPSGVGFIQYF
TRBV2	.	TRBD2	TRBJ2-1	TGTGCCAGCGCCACTGTGGCGGGGGGGCGGGACAATGAGCAGTTCTTC	CASATVAGGRDNEQFF
TRBV7-9	.	TRBD1	TRBJ1-1	TGTGCCAGCAGCTTAGCATCGGGACAGGACCCCATGAACACTGAAGCTTTCTTT	CASSLASGQDPMNTEAFF
TRBV25-1	.	.	TRBJ2-2	TGTGCCAGCAGGGCAGACGGAAGGAACACCGGGGAGCTGTTTTTT	CASRADGRNTGELFF
TRBV20-1	.	.	TRBJ1-2	TGCAGTGCTAGAGATCGACAGAGTAGGACTAACTATGGCTACACCTTC	CSARDRQSRTNYGYTF
TRBV19	.	.	TRBJ1-5	TGTGCCAGTAGCCAACCTCGCAGGGCTAATCAGCCCCAGCATTTT	CASSQPRRANQPQHF
TRBV2	.	.	TRBJ1-1	TGTGCCAGCAGTGACCCCGTCACGAACACTGAAGCTTTCTTT	CASSDPVTNTEAFF
TRBV28	.	.	TRBJ1-5	TGTGCCAGCAGTTTATCAGGGGCTAGCAATCAGCCCCAGCATTTT	CASSLSGASNQPQHF
TRBV6-5	few	.	TRBJ1-1	TGTGCCAGCAGCTCCCGAGCGGGTGGGAGTAATGCTGAAGCTTTCTTT	CASSSRAGGSNAEAFF
TRBV28	many	TRBD1	TRBJ2-5	TGTGCCACCCTCCGACAGGGACGATTCCAAGAGACCCAGTACTTC	CATLRQGRFQETQYF
TRBV7-3	.	.	TRBJ1-1	TGTTCCAGCAGCTTACACGAGGTCACTGAAGCTTTCTTT	CSSSLHEVTEAFF
TRBV19	.	TRBD1	TRBJ1-2	TGTGCCAGTAGTATAGCAACCGGGACAGCTAACTATGGCTACACCTTC	CASSIATGTANYGYTF
TRBV7-8	.	TRBD1	TRBJ1-2	TGTGCCAGCAGCCCAAGGACAGGGGCATATTTCTACACCTTC	CASSPRTGAYFYTF
TRBV6-5	.	TRBD1	TRBJ1-2	TGTGCCAGCAGTCCTGGGACAGCCGGCTACACCTTC	CASSPGTAGYTF
TRBV20-1	.	TRBD2	TRBJ2-3	TGCAGTGCTAGAGCCGGGACTAGCGGGGGGGCTAGCACAGATACGCAGTATTTT	CSARAGTSGGASTDTQYF
TRBV19	.	TRBD1	TRBJ1-4	TGTGCCATTAGCCCTCGGCAGGGGGGTGAAAAACTGTTTTTT	CAISPRQGGEKLFF
TRBV4-2	many	.	TRBJ1-3	TGTGCCAGCAGCCAAGATGGTGACTCTGGAAACACCATATATTTT	CASSQDGDSGNTIYF
TRBV6-5	.	.	TRBJ1-2	TGTGCCAGCGGTTACAGTTCTCTCGTTGGCTACACCTTC	CASGYSSLVGYTF
TRBV19	few	TRBD1	TRBJ2-3	TGTGCCAGTAGTAAAACAGGGGGCCACACAGATACGCAGTATTTT	CASSKTGGHTDTQYF
TRBV6-1	.	TRBD1	TRBJ1-1	TGTGCCAGCAGGGGGGGACAGTTGAACACTGAAGCTTTCTTT	CASRGGQLNTEAFF
TRBV5-5	.	TRBD1	TRBJ2-5	TGTGCCAGCAGCTTAAGGGGGCAGTGGGAGACCCAGTACTTC	CASSLRGQWETQYF
TRBV20-1	.	.	TRBJ2-5	TGCAGTGCCTTTCAACCCAAGGAGACCCAGTACTTC	CSAFQPKETQYF
TRBV6-6	few	TRBD1	TRBJ2-5	TGTGCCAGCTCCCGACAGGGTGCCCGAGAGACCCAGTACTTC	CASSRQGARETQYF
TRBV12-3/TRBV12-4	few	TRBD1	TRBJ2-3	TGTGCCAGCAGGAGGACAGGGAGAACAGATACGCAGTATTTT	CASRRTGRTDTQYF
TRBV20-1	few	.	TRBJ2-7	TGCAGTGCTCCAGGGGTCTACGAGCAGTACTTC	CSAPGVYEQYF
TRBV28	.	.	TRBJ2-7	TGTGCCAGCACTAGACCAGGTACCTACGAGCAGTACTTC	CASTRPGTYEQYF
TRBV6-1	many	.	TRBJ2-7	TGTGCCAGCAGTGAAGAGCTCAACCTTGGAACCTACGAGCAGTACTTC	CASSEELNLGTYEQYF
TRBV19	few	.	TRBJ1-2	TGTGCCAGTAACAAATATACACGGGGCTCCATCTATGGCTACACCTTC	CASNKYTRGSIYGYTF
TRBV4-1	.	.	TRBJ2-5	TGCGCCAGCAGCCAAGTCTGGGAGACCCAGTACTTC	CASSQVWETQYF
TRBV4-1	few	.	TRBJ2-1	TGCGCCAGCAGCCTTTCCTCGAGTGAGCAGTTCTTC	CASSLSSSEQFF
TRBV10-3	.	.	TRBJ2-1	TGTGCCATCGGGCACGACAATGAGCAGTTCTTC	CAIGHDNEQFF
TRBV12-3/TRBV12-4	.	.	TRBJ1-2	TGTGCCAGCAGTCTGACAGACTACTATGGCTACACCTTC	CASSLTDYYGYTF
TRBV20-1	few	.	TRBJ2-7	TGCAGTATTGGGAATAGCCGCGAGCAGTACTTC	CSIGNSREQYF
TRBV6-1	.	.	TRBJ1-1	TGTGCCAGCAGTGACACTGACGCTTTCTTT	CASSDTDAFF
TRBV7-4	few	.	TRBJ2-2	TGTGCCAACTCTTTAGGGGCCGGGGAGCTGTTTTTT	CANSLGAGELFF
TRBV4-2	.	.	TRBJ2-6	TGTGCCAGCAGCCAAGACTTAGGAGGGACCGGGGACAACGTCCTGACTTTC	CASSQDLGGTGDNVLTF
TRBV28	.	TRBD2	TRBJ2-5	TGTGCCAGCAGTGAGCGGGGAGGGATCGGTGGAGAGACCCAGTACTTC	CASSERGGIGGETQYF
TRBV5-6	.	.	TRBJ2-5	TGTGCCAGCAGCTTGGCGTGGGAGACCCAGTACTTC	CASSLAWETQYF
TRBV7-6	.	TRBD2	TRBJ2-3	TGTGCCAGCAGCAGGAGGGGCGGGGGGTCCACAGATACGCAGTATTTT	CASSRRGGGSTDTQYF
TRBV7-9	many	.	TRBJ2-5	TGTGCCAGCAGCTTAGCATCCGGGATCCAAGAGACCCAGTACTTC	CASSLASGIQETQYF